Each of the 25 T cell receptor beta chains below was sequenced from the same sample in a study of cytomegalovirus exposure and HLA in healthy donors (dated by TCRdb to the late 2010s). The library came from the immunoSEQ multiplex PCR assay. Entries here come from immuneACCESS through TCRdb and include only in-frame sequences with V and J called. Some clones fail to appear in such tables; in the studies checked, an unresolved V gene covers under half of the shortfall, and the cause of the remainder is unknown. Present in this sample are some 250,000 clones, around 91% of which were seen just once. The ten largest clones add up to approximately 3% of the sample. Material for sequencing was PBMCs. These receptors came from a young woman in good health and CMV-seronegative.

The J gene is TRBJ2-6, the V gene TRBV28, with D perhaps TRBD1 (5 bases). The length of the CDR3 is 18 residues. V gave up 7 bases and J gave up 0 bases, with 19 bases separating them. The germline gives CDR1 MDHEN, CDR2 SYDVKM. CDR3 in DNA: TGTGCCAGCACAACGGTAGACAGCATTCTCTCTGGGGCCAACGTCCTGACTTTC. As protein: CASTTVDSILSGANVLTF.

The chain combines TRBV27 with TRBJ2-3; possibly TRBD1 or TRBD2 for D (6 bases each). V was shortened by 7 bases and J by 1 base, with 18 bases between the two germline ends. This CDR3 comprises 16 residues. Germline CDR1 MNHEY, CDR2 SMNVEV (reference sequence). The CDR3 DNA reads TGTGCCAGCAAGGCAAGGGGGGTCAAGCGCACAGATACGCAGTATTTT. Protein product: CASKARGVKRTDTQYF.

In DNA, the CDR3 is TGTGCCACCAGCAGAGATGGACAGGACTACGAGCAGTACTTC. Translated: CATSRDGQDYEQYF. V is TRBV15 and J is TRBJ2-7; 7 nucleotides line up with TRBD1. This CDR3 contains 14 residues. The junction had 2 bases not matched to a gene; V was cut back by 0 bases and J by 3 bases. In germline, CDR1 is LNHNV, CDR2 YYDKDF (reference sequence). The full variable domain, with the rest looked up from reference TRBV15 and TRBJ2-7, is DAMVIQNPRYQVTQFGKPVTLSCSQTLNHNVMYWYQQKSSQAPKLLFHYYDKDFNNEADTPDNFQSRRPNTSFCFLDIRSPGLGDTAMYLCATSRDGQDYEQYFGPGTRLTVT.

The genes are TRBV9 and TRBJ2-2; perhaps TRBD2 as D (7 bases). Between the trimmed V and J ends, which lost 4 bases and 2 bases, there was a span of 12 bases. The germline V gene has CDR1 SGDLS and CDR2 YYNGEE. The CDR3 length is 15 residues. The chain's CDR3 is CASSTRGANTGELFF. CDR3 coding DNA: TGTGCCAGCAGCACCCGGGGGGCAAACACCGGGGAGCTGTTTTTT.

The genes are TRBV2 and TRBJ2-7, with 9 positions matching TRBD2. The V gene's germline CDR1 is SNHLY and CDR2 FYNNEI. The CDR3 spans 17 residues. The CDR3 reads CATVLGRRLAATYEQYF. CDR3 coding DNA: TGTGCTACCGTTCTGGGCAGACGACTAGCGGCCACCTACGAGCAGTACTTC.

This clone was detected only a few times. This chain joins TRBV27 and TRBJ2-7; 7 positions agree with TRBD2. Germline V lookup: CDR1 MNHEY, CDR2 SMNVEV (reference sequence). Trimming removed 3 bases from V and 2 bases from J; junction bases left unmatched: 4. The CDR3 loop spans 14 amino acids. CDR3 nucleotides: TGTGCCAGCAGTTTTGGGGCGGGAGCCTACGAGCAGTACTTC. Protein: CASSFGAGAYEQYF.

This clone has only one observation. The J gene is TRBJ2-1, the V gene TRBV27; perhaps TRBD1 as D (6 bases). The CDR3 has 13 residues. Germline V gene lookup returns CDR1 MNHEY and CDR2 SMNVEV (reference sequence). Trimming pared 5 bases from V and 3 bases from J, leaving 8 bases between. In DNA form, the CDR3 reads TGTGCCAGCAGTCGCAGGGGCTACAATGAGCAGTTCTTC. Its protein product is CASSRRGYNEQFF.

The CDR3 DNA is TGTGCCACCAGCAGAGGTGGGGGGACAGGGTCCTACGAGCAGTACTTC. Its protein is CATSRGGGTGSYEQYF. J is TRBJ2-7 and V is TRBV15, with TRBD1 matching 9 bases. Germline V gives CDR1 LNHNV, CDR2 YYDKDF (reference sequence). The CDR3 spans 16 residues. Unmatched junction bases numbered 5, after V lost 1 base and J lost 1 base.

The chain employs TRBV5-1 and TRBJ2-2, with D unresolved. The CDR3 contains 15 residues. Germline CDR1 is SGHRS and CDR2 is YFSETQ. Trimming pared 1 base from V and 0 bases from J, leaving 7 bases between. CDR3 nucleotide sequence: TGCGCCAGCAGCTTGTTAGGGCCGAACACCGGGGAGCTGTTTTTT. It codes for CASSLLGPNTGELFF.

The V gene is TRBV27, the J gene TRBJ2-5, with 12 bases that match TRBD2. Unmatched junction bases numbered 4, after V lost 7 bases and J lost 4 bases. Germline CDR1 is MNHEY and CDR2 is SMNVEV (reference sequence). There are 14 residues in the CDR3. The CDR3 spells CASKLGLAGETQYF. The CDR3 DNA sequence: TGTGCCAGCAAACTGGGACTAGCGGGAGAGACCCAGTACTTC.

This CDR3 is CASSHAGGPYNEQFF. The CDR3 DNA is TGCGCCAGCAGCCATGCGGGAGGGCCCTACAATGAGCAGTTCTTC. The rearrangement joins TRBV4-3 to TRBJ2-1, with TRBD2 matching 9 bases. V was pared by 3 bases and J by 2 bases, with 2 bases of the junction left unmatched. This CDR3 has 15 amino acids. CDR1 is LGHNA, CDR2 YSLEER, per germline.

On this clone: Sequence at one end of the junction differs from germline and may be a read error. The V gene is TRBV6-5, the J gene TRBJ2-3; 8 nucleotides match TRBD2. Germline V gives CDR1 MNHEY, CDR2 SVGAGI. The CDR3 totals 16 residues. CDR3 coding DNA: TGTGCCAGCACTTACGAAGTAGCGGGAATCACAGATACGCAGTATTTT. Encoded protein: CASTYEVAGITDTQYF.

The rearrangement joins TRBV9 to TRBJ1-4; 9 positions match TRBD1. Germline V gene lookup returns CDR1 SGDLS and CDR2 YYNGEE. This CDR3 contains 16 residues. V shed 3 bases, J shed 8 bases, and the junction held 11 bases outside the gene matches. The DNA of the CDR3 is TGTGCCAGCAGCGATAATCCGGGACAGGGTTTGGAAAAACTGTTTTTT. Translating gives CASSDNPGQGLEKLFF.

The chain combines TRBV7-9 with TRBJ1-1; 7 bases agree with TRBD1. There are 16 residues in the CDR3. Unmatched junction bases numbered 10, after V lost 5 bases and J lost 1 base. From germline, CDR1 is SEHNR and CDR2 FQNEAQ (reference sequence). CDR3 bases: TGTGCCAGCAGCCTCGGACAGGCAGGGAAGAACACTGAAGCTTTCTTT. This encodes CASSLGQAGKNTEAFF.

CDR3 DNA sequence: TGTGCCAGCTCACCCACGGGGCCAGATACCTACGAGCAGTACTTC. As protein: CASSPTGPDTYEQYF. The J gene is TRBJ2-7, the V gene TRBV18, with D perhaps given as TRBD1 or TRBD2 (5 bases each). V lost 3 bases and J lost 2, with 14 bases in between. CDR1 and CDR2 from the germline V gene are KGHSH and LQKENI. The CDR3 totals 15 residues.

The chain links TRBV2 to TRBJ2-7; D gene ambiguous. Trimming removed 8 bases at V and 2 bases at J, with 10 bases between. This CDR3 is built from 12 residues. CDR1 SNHLY and CDR2 FYNNEI come from the germline V gene. CDR3 DNA sequence: TGTGCCAGCCACAATAGGCCCTACGAGCAGTACTTC. This codes for CASHNRPYEQYF.

The chain uses TRBV19 and TRBJ2-5, with TRBD2 matching over 13 bases. Germline CDR1 is LNHDA and CDR2 is SQIVND (reference sequence). V was pared by 5 bases and J by 5 bases, with 11 bases of the junction left unmatched. There are 17 residues in the CDR3. The CDR3 DNA reads TGTGCCAGTAGTGTCGGGACTAGCGGGAAGGTTCGGGAGACCCAGTACTTC. Amino acid sequence: CASSVGTSGKVRETQYF.

The chain joins TRBV6-6 to TRBJ2-1; tentative D call: TRBD1 (5 bases). This CDR3 has 11 amino acids. CDR1 is MNHNY and CDR2 is SVGAGI in the germline V gene (reference sequence). CDR3: CASGEGDEQFF. The DNA of the CDR3 is TGTGCTTCTGGGGAAGGGGATGAGCAGTTCTTC.

The CDR3 nucleotides read TGTGCCAGCAGCTTAGAAGTTAGGGCGAACACCGGGGAGCTGTTTTTT. Residues: CASSLEVRANTGELFF. V usage is TRBV7-3 and J usage is TRBJ2-2; D gene unclear. CDR1 and CDR2 (germline): SGHTA, FQGTGA. The CDR3 is 16 amino acids. The V and J ends lost 2 bases and 0 bases respectively, with 10 bases between them.

This clone was seen a single time. The CDR3 DNA follows: TGTGCCAGCAGTGACCTCACAGCCACCTCGGCGGCTTTCTTT. Its protein product is CASSDLTATSAAFF. The chain joins TRBV25-1 to TRBJ1-1, with D unclear. Germline CDR1 and CDR2: MGHDK and SYGVNS. V lost 3 bases and J lost 11, with 19 bases in between. CDR3 size: 14 residues.

This clone was seen a handful of times. The gene calls are TRBV5-6 and TRBJ1-1; TRBD1 matches at 9 bases. V shed 4 bases, J shed 5 bases, and the junction held 9 bases outside the gene matches. CDR3 size: 15 residues. The germline V gene encodes CDR1 SGHDT and CDR2 YYEEEE. The CDR3 region is CASSRRGQGRTEAFF. The CDR3 DNA reads TGTGCCAGCAGCCGGCGGGGACAGGGAAGAACTGAAGCTTTCTTT.

The chain carries TRBV29-1 and TRBJ2-7; D may be TRBD1 or TRBD2 (5 bases each). This CDR3 spans 15 amino acids. V was pared by 3 bases and J by 4 bases, with 19 bases between. Germline lookup yields CDR1 SQVTM and CDR2 ANQGSEA. CDR3 protein: CSVDAWDGDGYEQYF. For the CDR3, the DNA is TGCAGCGTTGATGCCTGGGACGGGGACGGGTACGAGCAGTACTTC.

Note on this clone: Germline is not matched at one junction end, which may reflect a read error. The V call is TRBV28, the J call TRBJ1-5; TRBD1 aligns across 12 bases. CDR1 and CDR2 from the germline V gene are MDHEN and SYDVKM. This CDR3 spans 21 amino acids. DNA of the CDR3: TGTGCCAGCAGTTTATTAGGGAGCTCATCAACCGGGACAGGGGGCAAACAGCCCCAGCATTTT. It specifies CASSLLGSSSTGTGGKQPQHF.

The rearrangement uses TRBV7-8 and TRBJ2-3, with TRBD1 as a possible D gene (5 bases). The CDR3 runs 15 residues. CDR1 is SGHVS and CDR2 is FQNEAQ in the germline V gene. The V gene lost 3 bases and the J gene lost 1 base, with 11 bases spanning the gap. This CDR3 reads CASSFHRPGTDTQYF. The CDR3 DNA sequence: TGTGCCAGCAGCTTCCACAGGCCCGGCACAGATACGCAGTATTTT.

The chain recombines TRBV6-5 with TRBJ2-5; D is possibly TRBD1 (5 bases). The V and J ends lost 9 bases and 2 bases respectively, with 13 bases between them. Germline V gene lookup returns CDR1 MNHEY and CDR2 SVGAGI. There are 13 residues in the CDR3. The CDR3 DNA sequence: TGTGCCAGGGGGAAGACAGATCAAGAGACCCAGTACTTC. It encodes CARGKTDQETQYF.